This is a list of T cell receptor beta chains from one sample in a study of blood T cell repertoires in COVID-19. TCRdb's table, derived via immunoSEQ multiplex PCR, lists solely in-frame clones and lacks some. The table has under 250,000 clones, around 86% seen once; the top ten hold approximately 5.5%. The material sequenced was peripheral blood. Source of these receptors: a woman of 80 years or more with COVID-19, enrolled during active disease. The CDR3 runs from the conserved cysteine through the conserved F or W. A D gene is named only where the DNA matches it firmly. A clone size is listed for some rows: how often the clone was seen (once, few, many), or a class if it is expanded.

abundance: .
d_gene: .
j_gene: TRBJ1-4
v_gene: TRBV4-2
CDR3aa: CASSQVSAGAGEKLFF
CDR3nt: TGTGCCAGCAGCCAAGTATCGGCAGGGGCTGGCGAAAAACTGTTTTTT

abundance: few
d_gene: .
j_gene: TRBJ2-2
v_gene: TRBV7-2
CDR3aa: CASSLWGGQYTGELFF
CDR3nt: TGTGCCAGCAGCTTATGGGGGGGCCAGTACACCGGGGAGCTGTTTTTT

abundance: .
d_gene: .
j_gene: TRBJ1-2
v_gene: TRBV6-6
CDR3aa: CASLDRMGISDGYTF
CDR3nt: TGTGCCAGCTTAGACAGGATGGGCATATCGGATGGCTACACCTTC

abundance: .
d_gene: .
j_gene: TRBJ1-5
v_gene: TRBV28
CDR3aa: CASSFGRAGNQPQHF
CDR3nt: TGTGCCAGCAGTTTTGGCAGGGCTGGAAATCAGCCCCAGCATTTT

abundance: .
d_gene: TRBD1
j_gene: TRBJ2-5
v_gene: TRBV5-1
CDR3aa: CASSLTGQALETQYF
CDR3nt: TGCGCCAGCAGCTTGACTGGACAGGCCTTGGAGACCCAGTACTTC

abundance: once
d_gene: TRBD2
j_gene: TRBJ2-2
v_gene: TRBV4-1
CDR3aa: CASSQELSGGRTGELFF
CDR3nt: TGCGCCAGCAGCCAAGAGTTGAGCGGGGGTCGCACCGGGGAGCTGTTTTTT

abundance: .
d_gene: .
j_gene: TRBJ1-1
v_gene: TRBV3-1/TRBV3-2
CDR3aa: CASSRRQAGTEAFF
CDR3nt: TGTGCCAGCAGCCGCCGACAGGCGGGCACTGAAGCTTTCTTT

abundance: .
d_gene: TRBD2
j_gene: TRBJ2-1
v_gene: TRBV10-3
CDR3aa: CAISPASGGGTYNEQFF
CDR3nt: TGTGCCATCAGCCCCGCTTCCGGCGGGGGGACCTACAATGAGCAGTTCTTC

abundance: .
d_gene: .
j_gene: TRBJ2-3
v_gene: TRBV5-1
CDR3aa: CASSWAGSTDTQYF
CDR3nt: TGCGCCAGCAGCTGGGCGGGGTCCACAGATACGCAGTATTTT

abundance: .
d_gene: TRBD2
j_gene: TRBJ2-3
v_gene: TRBV28
CDR3aa: CASSLRRGGPDTQYF
CDR3nt: TGTGCCAGCAGTTTGCGGCGGGGGGGCCCAGATACGCAGTATTTT

abundance: once
d_gene: .
j_gene: TRBJ2-2
v_gene: TRBV2
CDR3aa: CASTSGEYTGELFF
CDR3nt: TGTGCCAGCACCTCAGGGGAATACACCGGGGAGCTGTTTTTT

abundance: .
d_gene: .
j_gene: TRBJ2-1
v_gene: TRBV11-2
CDR3aa: CASSSAGNEQFF
CDR3nt: TGTGCCAGCAGCTCAGCAGGCAATGAGCAGTTCTTC

abundance: .
d_gene: .
j_gene: TRBJ1-3
v_gene: TRBV5-1
CDR3aa: CASSLGQGTGNTIYF
CDR3nt: TGCGCCAGCAGCTTGGGGCAGGGGACTGGAAACACCATATATTTT

abundance: .
d_gene: TRBD2
j_gene: TRBJ2-1
v_gene: TRBV5-4
CDR3aa: CASSTGGVSYNEQFF
CDR3nt: TGTGCCAGCAGCACTGGGGGGGTTTCCTACAATGAGCAGTTCTTC

abundance: few
d_gene: .
j_gene: TRBJ1-5
v_gene: TRBV27
CDR3aa: CATMGGGSLSNQPQHF
CDR3nt: TGTGCCACCATGGGGGGGGGCTCGTTGAGCAATCAGCCCCAGCATTTT

abundance: .
d_gene: .
j_gene: TRBJ1-5
v_gene: TRBV5-4
CDR3aa: CASSFGGQPQHF
CDR3nt: TGTGCCAGCAGCTTCGGCGGTCAGCCCCAGCATTTT

abundance: few
d_gene: .
j_gene: TRBJ2-7
v_gene: TRBV5-4
CDR3aa: CASSLLGASTHEQYF
CDR3nt: TGTGCCAGCAGCTTGTTGGGGGCATCTACCCACGAGCAGTACTTC

abundance: .
d_gene: TRBD1
j_gene: TRBJ1-1
v_gene: TRBV5-6
CDR3aa: CASSFGQGSGTEAFF
CDR3nt: TGTGCCAGCAGCTTTGGACAGGGCTCGGGCACTGAAGCTTTCTTT

abundance: once
d_gene: TRBD1
j_gene: TRBJ2-7
v_gene: TRBV3-1/TRBV3-2
CDR3aa: CASSPYLDREYEQYF
CDR3nt: TGTGCCAGCAGCCCCTATCTTGACAGGGAATACGAGCAGTACTTC

abundance: .
d_gene: .
j_gene: TRBJ2-5
v_gene: TRBV5-1
CDR3aa: CASSPGTGETQYF
CDR3nt: TGCGCCAGCAGCCCGGGGACTGGGGAGACCCAGTACTTC

abundance: .
d_gene: .
j_gene: TRBJ2-1
v_gene: TRBV5-6
CDR3aa: CASSQMRGGEFF
CDR3nt: TGTGCCAGCAGCCAGATGAGGGGGGGCGAGTTCTTC

abundance: .
d_gene: .
j_gene: TRBJ1-5
v_gene: TRBV7-9
CDR3aa: CASSKDRGAPQHF
CDR3nt: TGTGCCAGCAGCAAGGACCGGGGAGCACCCCAGCATTTT

abundance: .
d_gene: TRBD1
j_gene: TRBJ1-2
v_gene: TRBV7-2
CDR3aa: CASSLNQGALPYGYTF
CDR3nt: TGTGCCAGCAGCTTAAACCAGGGGGCGCTTCCCTATGGCTACACCTTC

abundance: .
d_gene: TRBD1
j_gene: TRBJ1-2
v_gene: TRBV9
CDR3aa: CASSGVGQGASNYGYTF
CDR3nt: TGTGCCAGCAGCGGTGTGGGACAGGGGGCGTCGAACTATGGCTACACCTTC

abundance: .
d_gene: .
j_gene: TRBJ2-5
v_gene: TRBV20-1
CDR3aa: CSAKRGETQYF
CDR3nt: TGCAGTGCGAAACGGGGAGAGACCCAGTACTTC

abundance: .
d_gene: TRBD1
j_gene: TRBJ1-2
v_gene: TRBV18
CDR3aa: CASSQTGTAAGINYGYTF
CDR3nt: TGTGCCAGCTCACAAACCGGGACAGCCGCCGGGATTAACTATGGCTACACCTTC

abundance: .
d_gene: TRBD1
j_gene: TRBJ2-3
v_gene: TRBV18
CDR3aa: CASSTAGTGGPDTQYF
CDR3nt: TGTGCCAGCTCAACCGCCGGGACAGGGGGTCCAGATACGCAGTATTTT

abundance: .
d_gene: .
j_gene: TRBJ2-1
v_gene: TRBV5-1
CDR3aa: CASSREIYNEQFF
CDR3nt: TGCGCCAGCAGCCGGGAAATTTACAATGAGCAGTTCTTC

abundance: .
d_gene: .
j_gene: TRBJ2-1
v_gene: TRBV10-3
CDR3aa: CAISGHDNEQFF
CDR3nt: TGTGCCATCAGTGGACACGACAATGAGCAGTTCTTC

abundance: .
d_gene: .
j_gene: TRBJ2-1
v_gene: TRBV18
CDR3aa: CASSPKAGQRSSYNEQFF
CDR3nt: TGTGCCAGCTCACCAAAAGCCGGACAGCGGAGCTCCTACAATGAGCAGTTCTTC

abundance: .
d_gene: .
j_gene: TRBJ2-4
v_gene: TRBV2
CDR3aa: CASSAWAVAKNIQYF
CDR3nt: TGTGCCAGCAGTGCTTGGGCAGTAGCCAAAAACATTCAGTACTTC

abundance: .
d_gene: TRBD2
j_gene: TRBJ2-2
v_gene: TRBV9
CDR3aa: CASRAEAGFTGELFF
CDR3nt: TGTGCCAGCAGGGCGGAAGCGGGGTTCACCGGGGAGCTGTTTTTT

abundance: .
d_gene: .
j_gene: TRBJ1-1
v_gene: TRBV20-1
CDR3aa: CSEGLTEAFF
CDR3nt: TGCAGTGAGGGGCTCACTGAAGCTTTCTTT

abundance: once
d_gene: .
j_gene: TRBJ2-5
v_gene: TRBV7-9
CDR3aa: CASSPPRTGRETQYF
CDR3nt: TGTGCCAGCAGCCCCCCCCGCACAGGGCGGGAGACCCAGTACTTC

abundance: .
d_gene: TRBD1
j_gene: TRBJ1-1
v_gene: TRBV11-2
CDR3aa: CASSLEEAGTANTEAFF
CDR3nt: TGTGCCAGCAGCTTAGAGGAGGCGGGGACAGCTAACACTGAAGCTTTCTTT

abundance: once
d_gene: TRBD1
j_gene: TRBJ1-2
v_gene: TRBV5-4
CDR3aa: CASMPRQGAKGDYGYTF
CDR3nt: TGTGCCAGCATGCCTCGACAGGGGGCTAAAGGTGACTATGGCTACACCTTC

abundance: .
d_gene: .
j_gene: TRBJ1-1
v_gene: TRBV2
CDR3aa: CASRPTGNTEAFF
CDR3nt: TGTGCCAGCAGACCTACAGGGAACACTGAAGCTTTCTTT

abundance: .
d_gene: .
j_gene: TRBJ1-1
v_gene: TRBV10-3
CDR3aa: CAISEDRLNTEAFF
CDR3nt: TGTGCCATCAGTGAGGACAGGTTGAACACTGAAGCTTTCTTT

abundance: .
d_gene: TRBD1
j_gene: TRBJ1-5
v_gene: TRBV2
CDR3aa: CASGGQGNQPQHF
CDR3nt: TGTGCCAGCGGGGGACAGGGCAATCAGCCCCAGCATTTT

abundance: .
d_gene: .
j_gene: TRBJ1-2
v_gene: TRBV3-1/TRBV3-2
CDR3aa: CASSNVETANYGYTF
CDR3nt: TGTGCCAGCAGCAATGTGGAGACGGCTAACTATGGCTACACCTTC

abundance: .
d_gene: TRBD1
j_gene: TRBJ2-5
v_gene: TRBV5-1
CDR3aa: CASSRVQGAGETQYF
CDR3nt: TGCGCCAGCAGTAGAGTACAGGGGGCAGGAGAGACCCAGTACTTC

abundance: .
d_gene: TRBD2
j_gene: TRBJ2-1
v_gene: TRBV10-1
CDR3aa: CASRAGVYNEQFF
CDR3nt: TGCGCCAGTCGAGCGGGGGTTTACAATGAGCAGTTCTTC

abundance: .
d_gene: TRBD1
j_gene: TRBJ1-4
v_gene: TRBV19
CDR3aa: CASSLTGGWTNEKLFF
CDR3nt: TGTGCCAGTAGTTTGACAGGGGGCTGGACTAATGAAAAACTGTTTTTT

abundance: .
d_gene: .
j_gene: TRBJ1-1
v_gene: TRBV3-1/TRBV3-2
CDR3aa: CASSQDAGNTEAFF
CDR3nt: TGTGCCAGCAGCCAAGATGCAGGGAACACTGAAGCTTTCTTT

abundance: .
d_gene: TRBD1
j_gene: TRBJ2-7
v_gene: TRBV5-1
CDR3aa: CASSLATGNHEQYF
CDR3nt: TGCGCCAGCAGCTTGGCGACAGGGAACCACGAGCAGTACTTC

abundance: .
d_gene: TRBD1
j_gene: TRBJ1-2
v_gene: TRBV6-2/TRBV6-3
CDR3aa: CASSFHLTGVGENGYTF
CDR3nt: TGTGCCAGCAGTTTCCACCTAACAGGGGTTGGAGAGAATGGCTACACCTTC

abundance: .
d_gene: .
j_gene: TRBJ1-1
v_gene: TRBV6-2/TRBV6-3
CDR3aa: CASSYPARGTEAFF
CDR3nt: TGTGCCAGCAGTTACCCTGCCAGGGGAACTGAAGCTTTCTTT

abundance: .
d_gene: .
j_gene: TRBJ1-1
v_gene: TRBV4-1
CDR3aa: CASSQGVRLGNANTEAFF
CDR3nt: TGCGCCAGCAGCCAAGGGGTCCGCTTGGGCAATGCGAACACTGAAGCTTTCTTT

abundance: .
d_gene: TRBD1
j_gene: TRBJ1-4
v_gene: TRBV11-2
CDR3aa: CASRSDRGVGTNEKLFF
CDR3nt: TGTGCCAGCAGGTCCGACAGGGGAGTGGGAACTAATGAAAAACTGTTTTTT

abundance: .
d_gene: TRBD1
j_gene: TRBJ2-2
v_gene: TRBV18
CDR3aa: CASSPRGRGITGELFF
CDR3nt: TGTGCCAGCTCACCACGCGGCAGGGGGATTACCGGGGAGCTGTTTTTT

abundance: .
d_gene: TRBD2
j_gene: TRBJ2-1
v_gene: TRBV24-1
CDR3aa: CATSGPRGVGEQFF
CDR3nt: TGTGCCACCAGTGGGCCCCGGGGGGTCGGGGAGCAGTTCTTC

abundance: few
d_gene: .
j_gene: TRBJ1-2
v_gene: TRBV4-1
CDR3aa: CASSQEVTDGGYTF
CDR3nt: TGCGCCAGCAGCCAAGAGGTCACAGATGGAGGCTACACCTTC

abundance: .
d_gene: TRBD1
j_gene: TRBJ1-1
v_gene: TRBV5-6
CDR3aa: CASSFRSTGPNTEAFF
CDR3nt: TGTGCCAGCAGCTTTCGTTCGACAGGGCCGAACACTGAAGCTTTCTTT